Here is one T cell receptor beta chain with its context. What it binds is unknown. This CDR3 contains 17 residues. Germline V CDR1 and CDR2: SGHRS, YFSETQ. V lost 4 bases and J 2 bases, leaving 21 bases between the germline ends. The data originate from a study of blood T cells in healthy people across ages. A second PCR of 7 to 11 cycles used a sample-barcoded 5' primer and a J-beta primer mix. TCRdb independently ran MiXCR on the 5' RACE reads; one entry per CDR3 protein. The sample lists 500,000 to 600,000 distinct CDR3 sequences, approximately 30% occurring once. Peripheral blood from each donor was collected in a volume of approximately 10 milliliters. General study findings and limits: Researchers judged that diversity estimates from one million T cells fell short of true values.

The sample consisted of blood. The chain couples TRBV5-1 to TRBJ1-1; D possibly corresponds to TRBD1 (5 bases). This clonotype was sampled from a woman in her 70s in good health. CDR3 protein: CASSLSGPGTSNTEAFF. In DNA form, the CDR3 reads TGCGCCAGCAGCCTCTCCGGCCCCGGGACCTCCAACACTGAAGCTTTCTTT.